These T cell receptor beta chains were read from a single sample in a study of molecular identifiers for immune sequencing clone quantification. MiXCR, run by TCRdb on the PCR reads, gives a single entry per CDR3 protein. In the table there are about half a million distinct CDR3 sequences, around a fifth of which are singletons. Sample: naive CD8+ T cells from blood, with Jurkat cell RNA spiked in. The receptors were gathered from a human donor in good health. Some libraries in this study had Jurkat cell RNA spiked in. CDR3s include the opening cysteine and the closing phenylalanine or tryptophan. The order of the fields is V gene, D gene, J gene, clone size, CDR3 protein, CDR3 DNA. D genes are given only for firm matches. Only part of the rows carry a size: once, few, many, or a class if the clone is expanded.

v_call: TRBV20-1; d_call: .; j_call: TRBJ2-7; clone_size: many; cdr3_aa: CSARDLSRSSYEQYF; cdr3_nt: TGCAGTGCTAGAGATCTTTCTCGCAGCTCCTACGAGCAGTACTTC
v_call: TRBV7-7; d_call: .; j_call: TRBJ2-7; clone_size: many; cdr3_aa: CASSLNQGTDEQYF; cdr3_nt: TGTGCTAGCAGCTTAAATCAGGGGACTGACGAGCAGTACTTC
v_call: TRBV7-8; d_call: TRBD1; j_call: TRBJ2-7; clone_size: .; cdr3_aa: CASSLGLGQGYEQYF; cdr3_nt: TGTGCCAGCAGCTTAGGATTGGGACAGGGTTACGAGCAGTACTTC
v_call: TRBV5-8; d_call: TRBD1; j_call: TRBJ2-3; clone_size: many; cdr3_aa: CASGTGGPRDTQYF; cdr3_nt: TGTGCCAGCGGAACAGGGGGGCCGCGGGATACGCAGTATTTT
v_call: TRBV5-5; d_call: .; j_call: TRBJ2-1; clone_size: .; cdr3_aa: CASSFRTDYNEQFF; cdr3_nt: TGTGCCAGCAGCTTCCGGACGGATTACAATGAGCAGTTCTTC
v_call: TRBV28; d_call: .; j_call: TRBJ1-1; clone_size: many; cdr3_aa: CASSPRGQGEAFF; cdr3_nt: TGTGCCAGCAGTCCCCGGGGGCAGGGTGAAGCTTTCTTT
v_call: TRBV7-2; d_call: TRBD2; j_call: TRBJ2-3; clone_size: many; cdr3_aa: CASSLVSGGGADTQYF; cdr3_nt: TGTGCCAGCAGCTTAGTCTCGGGCGGGGGTGCAGATACGCAGTATTTT
v_call: TRBV27; d_call: .; j_call: TRBJ2-7; clone_size: .; cdr3_aa: CASSLSWTVSYEQYF; cdr3_nt: TGTGCCAGCAGTTTATCGTGGACAGTCTCCTACGAGCAGTACTTC
v_call: TRBV6-1; d_call: .; j_call: TRBJ1-1; clone_size: .; cdr3_aa: CASSQFPSGGNTEAFF; cdr3_nt: TGTGCCAGCAGCCAATTTCCCTCCGGAGGCAACACTGAAGCTTTCTTT
v_call: TRBV5-3; d_call: .; j_call: TRBJ2-7; clone_size: .; cdr3_aa: CASSLGGASDEQYF; cdr3_nt: TGTGCCAGCAGCTTGGGTGGGGCTAGCGACGAGCAGTACTTC
v_call: TRBV27; d_call: .; j_call: TRBJ2-1; clone_size: .; cdr3_aa: CASGPSYNEQFF; cdr3_nt: TGTGCCAGCGGTCCCTCTTACAATGAGCAGTTCTTC
v_call: TRBV7-8; d_call: .; j_call: TRBJ2-6; clone_size: many; cdr3_aa: CASSLWGRGSGANVLTF; cdr3_nt: TGTGCCAGCAGCTTATGGGGGCGGGGCTCTGGGGCCAACGTCCTGACTTTC
v_call: TRBV13; d_call: .; j_call: TRBJ2-7; clone_size: .; cdr3_aa: CASSPQYREGPLEQYF; cdr3_nt: TGTGCCAGCAGCCCCCAGTACAGGGAGGGCCCTCTGGAGCAGTACTTC
v_call: TRBV6-2/TRBV6-3; d_call: .; j_call: TRBJ2-7; clone_size: .; cdr3_aa: CASGLTGPYEQYF; cdr3_nt: TGTGCCAGCGGTTTAACAGGGCCCTACGAGCAGTACTTC
v_call: TRBV7-8; d_call: TRBD2; j_call: TRBJ2-3; clone_size: many; cdr3_aa: CASSLIAGGTASTDTQYF; cdr3_nt: TGTGCCAGCAGCTTAATAGCGGGGGGTACGGCTAGCACAGATACGCAGTATTTT
v_call: TRBV20-1; d_call: TRBD2; j_call: TRBJ2-7; clone_size: .; cdr3_aa: CSARGVGREGWYEQYF; cdr3_nt: TGCAGTGCTAGAGGGGTTGGGCGGGAGGGATGGTACGAGCAGTACTTC
v_call: TRBV6-5; d_call: TRBD1; j_call: TRBJ2-2; clone_size: .; cdr3_aa: CACSYYEGARTGELFF; cdr3_nt: TGTGCCTGCAGTTACTACGAGGGGGCAAGGACCGGGGAGCTGTTTTTT
v_call: TRBV7-9; d_call: .; j_call: TRBJ1-1; clone_size: .; cdr3_aa: CASSLSGGSPMNTEALF; cdr3_nt: TGTGCCAGCAGCTTATCCGGGGGCAGCCCAATGAACACTGAAGCTCTCTTT
v_call: TRBV20-1; d_call: TRBD2; j_call: TRBJ2-1; clone_size: few; cdr3_aa: CSARDRGAGVKSEQFF; cdr3_nt: TGCAGTGCTAGAGATCGGGGAGCGGGAGTTAAGAGTGAGCAGTTCTTC
v_call: TRBV2; d_call: TRBD2; j_call: TRBJ2-5; clone_size: .; cdr3_aa: CASKVKRGKQETQYF; cdr3_nt: TGTGCCAGCAAAGTAAAGCGGGGCAAACAAGAGACCCAGTACTTC
v_call: TRBV5-6; d_call: TRBD2; j_call: TRBJ2-5; clone_size: .; cdr3_aa: CASSLVETSGRAYQETQYF; cdr3_nt: TGTGCCAGCAGCTTGGTTGAGACTAGCGGGAGGGCCTACCAAGAGACCCAGTACTTC
v_call: TRBV2; d_call: .; j_call: TRBJ2-3; clone_size: many; cdr3_aa: CASTGENADTQYF; cdr3_nt: TGTGCCAGCACGGGTGAGAACGCAGATACGCAGTATTTT
v_call: TRBV27; d_call: TRBD1; j_call: TRBJ1-5; clone_size: many; cdr3_aa: CASRTGGQPQHF; cdr3_nt: TGTGCCAGCCGAACAGGGGGCCAGCCCCAGCATTTT
v_call: TRBV20-1; d_call: TRBD2; j_call: TRBJ2-1; clone_size: .; cdr3_aa: CSARPGTSGVNEQFF; cdr3_nt: TGCAGTGCTCGCCCCGGGACTAGCGGGGTCAATGAGCAGTTCTTC
v_call: TRBV4-1; d_call: .; j_call: TRBJ2-2; clone_size: few; cdr3_aa: CASSQERAGLGELFF; cdr3_nt: TGCGCCAGCAGCCAAGAAAGGGCGGGACTCGGGGAGCTGTTTTTT
v_call: TRBV10-3; d_call: .; j_call: TRBJ1-1; clone_size: few; cdr3_aa: CAISEGGAEAFF; cdr3_nt: TGTGCCATCAGTGAAGGTGGGGCAGAAGCTTTCTTT
v_call: TRBV4-1; d_call: TRBD1; j_call: TRBJ1-1; clone_size: many; cdr3_aa: CASSTRDSENTEAFF; cdr3_nt: TGCGCCAGCAGCACGCGGGACAGTGAGAACACTGAAGCTTTCTTT
v_call: TRBV7-9; d_call: .; j_call: TRBJ2-7; clone_size: .; cdr3_aa: CASSQTESYEQYF; cdr3_nt: TGTGCCAGCAGCCAAACAGAGTCCTACGAGCAGTACTTC
v_call: TRBV9; d_call: .; j_call: TRBJ2-1; clone_size: .; cdr3_aa: CASSVVSGRGNNEQFF; cdr3_nt: TGTGCCAGCAGCGTAGTTTCGGGACGGGGCAACAATGAGCAGTTCTTC
v_call: TRBV5-6; d_call: .; j_call: TRBJ1-2; clone_size: .; cdr3_aa: CASSFGQGGFDGYTF; cdr3_nt: TGTGCCAGCAGCTTCGGTCAGGGAGGGTTCGATGGCTACACCTTC
v_call: TRBV9; d_call: .; j_call: TRBJ2-4; clone_size: many; cdr3_aa: CASSVQAGVGKNIQYF; cdr3_nt: TGTGCCAGCAGCGTACAAGCCGGGGTAGGCAAAAACATTCAGTACTTC
v_call: TRBV11-2; d_call: .; j_call: TRBJ1-3; clone_size: few; cdr3_aa: CASSTTGDRNTIYF; cdr3_nt: TGTGCCAGCTCAACAACAGGAGATCGAAACACCATATATTTT